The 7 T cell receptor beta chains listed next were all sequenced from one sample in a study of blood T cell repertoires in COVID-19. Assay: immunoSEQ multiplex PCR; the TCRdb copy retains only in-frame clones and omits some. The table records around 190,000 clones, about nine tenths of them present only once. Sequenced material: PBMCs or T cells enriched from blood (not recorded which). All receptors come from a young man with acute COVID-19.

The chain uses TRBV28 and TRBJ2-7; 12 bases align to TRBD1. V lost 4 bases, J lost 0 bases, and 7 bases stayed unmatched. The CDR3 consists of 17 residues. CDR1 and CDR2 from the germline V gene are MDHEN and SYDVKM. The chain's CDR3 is CASSSGQGAQSSYEQYF. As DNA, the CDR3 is TGTGCCAGCAGTTCGGGACAGGGGGCACAATCCTCCTACGAGCAGTACTTC.

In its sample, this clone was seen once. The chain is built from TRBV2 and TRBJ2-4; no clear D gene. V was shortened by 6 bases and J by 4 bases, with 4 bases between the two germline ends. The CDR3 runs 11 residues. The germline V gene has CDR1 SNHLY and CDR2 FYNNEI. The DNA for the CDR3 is TGTGCCAGCAGACAAAAAAACATTCAGTACTTC. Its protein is CASRQKNIQYF.

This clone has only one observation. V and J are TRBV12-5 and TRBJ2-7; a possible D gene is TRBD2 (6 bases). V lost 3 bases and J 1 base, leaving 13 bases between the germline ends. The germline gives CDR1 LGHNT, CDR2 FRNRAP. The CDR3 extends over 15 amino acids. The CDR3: CASGFPDGGSYEQYF. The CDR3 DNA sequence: TGTGCTAGTGGTTTCCCGGACGGAGGGTCCTACGAGCAGTACTTC.

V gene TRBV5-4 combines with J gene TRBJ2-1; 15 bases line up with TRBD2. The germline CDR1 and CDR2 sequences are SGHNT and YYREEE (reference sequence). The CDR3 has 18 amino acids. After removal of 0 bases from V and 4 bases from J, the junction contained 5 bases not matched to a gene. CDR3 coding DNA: TGTGCCAGCAGCTTGGGTGGGACTAGCGGGAGGTTTTACAATGAGCAGTTCTTC. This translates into CASSLGGTSGRFYNEQFF.

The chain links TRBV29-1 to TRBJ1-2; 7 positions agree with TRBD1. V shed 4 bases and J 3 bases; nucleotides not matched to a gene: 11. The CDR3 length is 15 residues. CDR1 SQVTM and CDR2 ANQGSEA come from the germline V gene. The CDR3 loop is CSVAFFRGGDYGYTF. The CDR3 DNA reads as TGCAGCGTTGCCTTCTTTAGAGGGGGCGACTATGGCTACACCTTC.

CDR3 DNA: TGTGCCAGCAGCCCCGGGATCTGGGAAGGCTACACCTTC. It is translated as CASSPGIWEGYTF. The V call is TRBV7-9, the J call TRBJ1-2; D gene uncertain. Germline values: CDR1 SEHNR, CDR2 FQNEAQ (reference sequence). Deletions cut 5 bases from V and 8 bases from J, with 15 bases between. The CDR3 loop spans 13 amino acids.

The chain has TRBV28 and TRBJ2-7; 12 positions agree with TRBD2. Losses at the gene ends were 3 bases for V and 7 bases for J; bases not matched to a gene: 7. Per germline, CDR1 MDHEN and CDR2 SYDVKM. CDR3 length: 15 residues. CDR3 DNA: TGTGCCAGCAGTTTGAGACTAGCGGGAGTCGGAGAGCAGTACTTC. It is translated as CASSLRLAGVGEQYF.